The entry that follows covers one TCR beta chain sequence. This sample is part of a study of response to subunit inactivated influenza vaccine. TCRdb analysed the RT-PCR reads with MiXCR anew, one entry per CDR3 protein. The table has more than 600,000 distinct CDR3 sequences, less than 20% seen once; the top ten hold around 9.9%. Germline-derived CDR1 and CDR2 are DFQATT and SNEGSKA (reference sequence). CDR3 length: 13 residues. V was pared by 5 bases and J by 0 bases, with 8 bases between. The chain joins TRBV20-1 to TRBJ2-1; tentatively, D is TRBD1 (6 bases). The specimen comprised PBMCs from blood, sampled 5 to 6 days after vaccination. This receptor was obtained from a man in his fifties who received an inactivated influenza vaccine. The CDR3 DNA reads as TGCAGTGCTGGACAGCGCTCCTACAATGAGCAGTTCTTC. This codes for CSAGQRSYNEQFF.